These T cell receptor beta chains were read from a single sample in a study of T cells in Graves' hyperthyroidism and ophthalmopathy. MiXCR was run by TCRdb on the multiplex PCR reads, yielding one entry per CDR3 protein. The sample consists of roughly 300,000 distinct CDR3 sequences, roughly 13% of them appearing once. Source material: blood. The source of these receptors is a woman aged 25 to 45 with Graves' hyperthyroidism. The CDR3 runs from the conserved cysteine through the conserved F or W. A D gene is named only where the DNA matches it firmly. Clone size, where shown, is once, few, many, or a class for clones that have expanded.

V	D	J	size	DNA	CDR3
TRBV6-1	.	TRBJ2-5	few	TGTGCCAGCAGTTTGGGCGGGGCGACCCAAGAGACCCAGTACTTC	CASSLGGATQETQYF
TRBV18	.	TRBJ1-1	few	TGTGCCAGCTCACTTGATGCGGAAGCTTTCTTT	CASSLDAEAFF
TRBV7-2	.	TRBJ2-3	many	TGTGCCAGCAGCCTACACACAGATACGCAGTATTTT	CASSLHTDTQYF
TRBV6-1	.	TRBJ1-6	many	TGTGCCAGCAGTGAAGTCTCTCCCCTCCACTTT	CASSEVSPLHF
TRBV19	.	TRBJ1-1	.	TGTGCCAGTAGCCAGGAGGTAAACACTGAAGCTTTCTTT	CASSQEVNTEAFF
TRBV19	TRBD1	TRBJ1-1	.	TGTGCCAGTAGGGTACAGGGGGCTCAGAACACTGAAGCTTTCTTT	CASRVQGAQNTEAFF
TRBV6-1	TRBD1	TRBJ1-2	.	TGTGCCAGCAGTAACCGACAGGGGGGCGGCTACACCTTC	CASSNRQGGGYTF
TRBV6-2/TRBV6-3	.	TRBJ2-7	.	TGTGCCAGCAGATCCGCCCTCACTAAGGGCCCCTTCTCCTACGAGCAGTACTTC	CASRSALTKGPFSYEQYF
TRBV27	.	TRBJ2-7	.	TGTGCCAGCAGTTTAGTGAACGAAGGCGAGCAGTACTTC	CASSLVNEGEQYF
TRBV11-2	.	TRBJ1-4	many	TGTGCCAGCAGGACGGGGCGGGGGCTCTCACGGACTAATGAAAAACTGTTTTTT	CASRTGRGLSRTNEKLFF
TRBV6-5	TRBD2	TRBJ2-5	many	TGTGCCAGCAGTTACTCGACTCGGGGGGAAGTAGAGACCCAGTACTTC	CASSYSTRGEVETQYF
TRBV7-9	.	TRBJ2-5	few	TGTGCCAGCAGCTTCAGAGCGGGTGATGAGACCCAGTACTTC	CASSFRAGDETQYF
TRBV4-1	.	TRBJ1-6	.	TGCGCCAGCAGCCAAGATCTTTCACCCCTCCACTTT	CASSQDLSPLHF
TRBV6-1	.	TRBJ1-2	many	TGTGCCAGCAGTTACGCGGACAGTGGCTATGGCTACACCTTC	CASSYADSGYGYTF
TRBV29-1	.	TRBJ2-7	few	TGCAGCGGATCCGGAGGACCAGCCTACGAGCAGTACTTC	CSGSGGPAYEQYF
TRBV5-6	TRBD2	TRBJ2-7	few	TGTGCCAGCAGCTGGAGAGCGGGACTAGCCCTCAACGAGCAGTACTTC	CASSWRAGLALNEQYF
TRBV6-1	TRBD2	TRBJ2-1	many	TGTGCCAGCACCCCGGGACTAGCGGGCAATGAGCAGTTCTTC	CASTPGLAGNEQFF
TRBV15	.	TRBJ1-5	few	TGTGCCACCAGCAGAGAGATAGGGGGTCATCAGCCCCAGCATTTT	CATSREIGGHQPQHF
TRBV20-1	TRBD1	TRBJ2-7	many	TGCAGTGCTAGAGGCGGGGCGTTCGGGACAGGGGCCTACGAGCAGTACTTC	CSARGGAFGTGAYEQYF
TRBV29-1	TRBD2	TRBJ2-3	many	TGCAGCGCCGCGACTAGCGCGAGCACAGATACGCAGTATTTT	CSAATSASTDTQYF
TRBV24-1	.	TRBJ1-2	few	TGTGCCACCAGTGATTTTGGCAGCTATGGCTACACCTTC	CATSDFGSYGYTF
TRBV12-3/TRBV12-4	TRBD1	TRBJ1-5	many	TGTGCCAGCAGACATACAGGGGATTCGGGCAATCAGCCCCAGCATTTT	CASRHTGDSGNQPQHF
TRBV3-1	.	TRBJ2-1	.	TGTGCCAGCAGCCAAGAATGGGCTGAGCAGTTCTTC	CASSQEWAEQFF
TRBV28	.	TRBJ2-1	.	TGTGCCAGCAGTTTAGAAAGCCGAAATGAGCAGTTCTTC	CASSLESRNEQFF
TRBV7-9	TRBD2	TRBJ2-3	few	TGTGCCAGCAGACCAGGGACTAGCGGGTGGAGACGAAGCCCAGATACGCAGTATTTT	CASRPGTSGWRRSPDTQYF
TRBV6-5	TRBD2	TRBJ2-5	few	TGTGCCAGCAGTTACGGCGGGGGGGGTCAAGAGACCCAGTACTTC	CASSYGGGGQETQYF
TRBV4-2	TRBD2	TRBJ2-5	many	TGTGCCAGCAGCCAAGATAAGGGCGGGGGATCGGAGACCCAGTACTTC	CASSQDKGGGSETQYF
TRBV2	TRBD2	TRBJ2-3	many	TGTGCCAGCAGGCCCGGGACTAAATCAGATACGCAGTATTTT	CASRPGTKSDTQYF
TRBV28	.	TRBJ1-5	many	TGTGCCAGCAGTTTGGGGGGCAGGGGTAGCAATCAGCCCCAGCATTTT	CASSLGGRGSNQPQHF
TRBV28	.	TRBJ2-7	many	TGTGCCAGCAGCGGGACTCTTAACTACGAGCAGTACTTC	CASSGTLNYEQYF
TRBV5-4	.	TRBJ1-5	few	TGTGCCAGCAGCTCTGGGGGGGCGGGCAATCAGCCCCAGCATTTT	CASSSGGAGNQPQHF
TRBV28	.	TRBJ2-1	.	TGTGCCAGCAGCCCTACCACAGTCCTCATTATTCCCAATGAGCAGTTCTTC	CASSPTTVLIIPNEQFF
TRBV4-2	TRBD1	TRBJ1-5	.	TGTGCCAGCAGCCTTCAACAGGGGACTCAGCCCCAGCATTTT	CASSLQQGTQPQHF
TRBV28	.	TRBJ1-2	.	TGTGCCAGCACCCTGGTCGCGGGGACCTATGGCTACACCTTC	CASTLVAGTYGYTF
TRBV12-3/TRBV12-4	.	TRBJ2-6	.	TGTGCCAGCAGCCCGAGCAGGAGGGTTTTACTTGGGGCCAACGTCCTGACTTTC	CASSPSRRVLLGANVLTF
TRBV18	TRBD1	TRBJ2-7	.	TGTGCCAGCACCCCCGGGACAGGGCCCTACGAGCAGTACTTC	CASTPGTGPYEQYF
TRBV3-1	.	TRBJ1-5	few	TGTGCCAGCAGCCAATATATTAGGGAGCGGCAGCCCCAGCATTTT	CASSQYIRERQPQHF
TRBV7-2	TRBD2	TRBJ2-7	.	TGTGCCAGCACCCCTAGCGGGAGATCGGATTACGAGCAGTACTTC	CASTPSGRSDYEQYF
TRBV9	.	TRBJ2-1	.	TGTGCCAGCAGCCTCAACTACGCGGACAGCTACAATGAGCAGTTCTTC	CASSLNYADSYNEQFF
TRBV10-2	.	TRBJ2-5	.	TGCGCCAGCAGTGTTTATGCGAGCGGAGGGGGATTAGAGACCCAGTACTTC	CASSVYASGGGLETQYF
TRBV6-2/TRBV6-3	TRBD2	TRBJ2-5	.	TGTGCCAGCAGTCCCGGCGGGAGGGCCTCAGAGACCCAGTACTTC	CASSPGGRASETQYF
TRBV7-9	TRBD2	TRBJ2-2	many	TGTGCCAGCAGCGCTACGGGAGGGCCCGGGGAGCTGTTTTTT	CASSATGGPGELFF
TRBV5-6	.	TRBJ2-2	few	TGTGCCAGCAGCTTGGTGGAGACCGGGGAGCTGTTTTTT	CASSLVETGELFF
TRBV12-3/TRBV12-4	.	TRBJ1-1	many	TGTGCCAGCCCTTTTTGGGGTGAAGCTTTCTTT	CASPFWGEAFF
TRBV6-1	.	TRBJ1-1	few	TGTGCCAGCAGTTTAGTCTGGGAGGTGGAAACTGAAGCTTTCTTT	CASSLVWEVETEAFF
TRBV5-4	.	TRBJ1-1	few	TGTGCCAGCGCCCCGGGAGGCAGGGGAGGAGGGAACACTGAAGCTTTCTTT	CASAPGGRGGGNTEAFF
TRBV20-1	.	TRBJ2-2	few	TGCAGTGCTAGTAGTCCCGCGGCCGGGGAGCTGTTTTTT	CSASSPAAGELFF
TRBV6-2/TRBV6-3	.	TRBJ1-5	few	TGTGCCAGCAGTTACTGGGGGCAGGCCGACAAACAGCCCCAGCATTTT	CASSYWGQADKQPQHF
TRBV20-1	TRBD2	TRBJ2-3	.	TGCAGTGCGAGTGGGTCTCTAGCGGGCACAGATACGCAGTATTTT	CSASGSLAGTDTQYF
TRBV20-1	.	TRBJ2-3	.	TGCAGTGCTGAACGTGAGGGGGTGACGACAGATACGCAGTATTTT	CSAEREGVTTDTQYF
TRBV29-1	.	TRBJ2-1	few	TGCAGCTTAAGAGGAGGACAGAGCAATGAGCAGTTCTTC	CSLRGGQSNEQFF
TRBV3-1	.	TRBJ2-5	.	TGTGCCAGCAGCCGCTTCGGACGGGAGACCCAGTACTTC	CASSRFGRETQYF
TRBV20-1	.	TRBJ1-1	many	TGCAGTGCTAGTGGCAGCTACACTGAAGCTTTCTTT	CSASGSYTEAFF
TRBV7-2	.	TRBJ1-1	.	TGTGCCAGCAGCTTAAGTCTCGGGCCGAACACTGAAGCTTTCTTT	CASSLSLGPNTEAFF
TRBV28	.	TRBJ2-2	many	TGTGCCAGCAGTTTCCGGGGCAACACCGGGGAGCTGTTTTTT	CASSFRGNTGELFF
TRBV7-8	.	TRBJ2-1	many	TGTGCCAGCAGCACCGGTGGCCGAACGCAGTTCTTC	CASSTGGRTQFF
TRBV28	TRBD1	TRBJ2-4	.	TGTGCCAGCAGCTCCCCCCGGGGACAGGGGACAAACATTCAGTACTTC	CASSSPRGQGTNIQYF
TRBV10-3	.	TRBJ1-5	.	TGTGCCATCAGTGCAGGGAGTACAGCCCAGCATTTT	CAISAGSTAQHF
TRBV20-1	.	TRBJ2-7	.	TGCAGTGCCCTCTTACCCGTCGGGAACTACTACGAGCAGTACTTC	CSALLPVGNYYEQYF